The 15 T cell receptor beta chains below were found in one sample sequenced in a study of identical twins (dated by TCRdb to about 2016). Library preparation employed 5' RACE. This sample was sequenced with an Illumina HiSeq 2000. Starting from the raw public reads, TCRdb applied fastp trimming at Q25, assembled clones with MiXCR and retained in-frame beta chains. Identical CDR3 proteins give one entry, which carries the most common genes and DNA. A total of a few hundred thousand distinct CDR3 sequences appear in this sample, about 13% of them only once. Approximately 0.98% of the sample comes from the top ten. In addition, the sample was reused for a study of yellow fever vaccine responses in identical twins.

The sequenced material came from CD4+ T cells sorted from blood. The receptors were gathered from a woman in her late teens or twenties in good health.

This clonotype was counted a few times. The genes are TRBV20-1 and TRBJ2-7, with 9 bases that match TRBD1. This CDR3 is 15 amino acids long. The germline gives CDR1 DFQATT, CDR2 SNEGSKA (reference sequence). V lost 7 bases, J lost 1 base, and 11 bases stayed unmatched. The CDR3 DNA sequence: TGCAGTGTAGCTCTCTGGGGACAGGGATCCTACGAGCAGTACTTC. Its translation: CSVALWGQGSYEQYF.

This clonotype showed up many times. V usage is TRBV11-2 and J usage is TRBJ1-1, with 8 bases fitting TRBD1. Germline values: CDR1 SGHAT, CDR2 FQNNGV. This CDR3 has 16 amino acids. Unmatched junction bases numbered 16, after V lost 5 bases and J lost 8 bases. CDR3 residues: CASSPGWGTGQLEAFF. The CDR3 DNA follows: TGTGCCAGCAGCCCTGGGTGGGGGACAGGCCAACTCGAAGCTTTCTTT.

This chain joins TRBV5-5 and TRBJ2-7; perhaps TRBD2 as D (6 bases). V shed 5 bases and J shed 2 bases, with 11 bases lying between them. Germline CDR1 reads SGHKS; CDR2 reads YYEKEE (reference sequence). There are 13 residues in the CDR3. The CDR3 DNA reads as TGTGCCAGCAGGACTCGGGAGACCTACGAGCAGTACTTC. It specifies CASRTRETYEQYF.

The sample holds many counts of this clonotype. The chain has TRBV6-2 or TRBV6-3 and TRBJ1-2; D perhaps matches TRBD1 (6 bases). Between the trimmed V and J ends, which lost 2 bases and 5 bases, there was a span of 15 bases. CDR1 is MNHEY and CDR2 is SVGEGT in the germline V gene. This CDR3 has 15 residues. The CDR3 nucleotides are TGTGCCAGCAGTTACGGACCCGGACAGTATTATGGCTACACCTTC. Residues: CASSYGPGQYYGYTF.

The chain links TRBV7-2 to TRBJ1-1; tentative D call: TRBD1 (5 bases). This CDR3 is 14 amino acids long. CDR1 is SGHTA and CDR2 is FQGNSA in the germline V gene. V shed 3 bases and J shed 4 bases, with 12 bases lying between them. The CDR3 reads CASSLLMGGTEAFF. The CDR3 nucleotides read TGTGCCAGCAGCTTGTTAATGGGGGGCACTGAAGCTTTCTTT.

The chain uses TRBV14 and TRBJ2-1, with 13 bases identical to TRBD2. The CDR3 contains 17 residues. The V segment lost 4 bases and the J segment 8 bases; nucleotides outside the gene matches: 11. Germline CDR1 is SGHDN and CDR2 is FVKESK. This CDR3 reads CASSPRTSGSISHEQFF. The CDR3 bases are TGTGCCAGCAGCCCGCGGACTAGCGGGAGTATAAGTCATGAGCAGTTCTTC.

This clonotype came up a few times. The CDR3 bases are TGCAGGACGGTTTCTAACTATGGCTACACCTTC. Translating it yields CRTVSNYGYTF. This chain joins TRBV20-1 and TRBJ1-2; D ambiguous. The germline gives CDR1 DFQATT, CDR2 SNEGSKA (reference sequence). This CDR3 region has 11 residues.

The chain is built from TRBV5-6 and TRBJ2-1, with TRBD1 identical over 7 bases. The germline V gene has CDR1 SGHDT and CDR2 YYEEEE. This CDR3 has 16 residues. V shed 1 base, J shed 1 base, and the junction held 5 bases outside the gene matches. The CDR3 nucleotides read TGTGCCAGCAGCTTGAGAGGGGGCAAGTCCTACAATGAGCAGTTCTTC. Amino acids: CASSLRGGKSYNEQFF.

The J gene is TRBJ2-3, the V gene TRBV5-1; D is tentatively TRBD1 or TRBD2 (7 bases each). Per the germline V gene, CDR1 is SGHRS and CDR2 is YFSETQ. This CDR3 comprises 15 residues. Trimming removed 0 bases at V and 5 bases at J, with 13 bases between. CDR3 sequence (DNA): TGCGCCAGCAGCTTGGAAGGCAGGGGGGGAGATACGCAGTATTTT. Translation: CASSLEGRGGDTQYF.

This clonotype was found a few times. This chain joins TRBV28 and TRBJ1-2, with D unclear. Per germline, CDR1 MDHEN and CDR2 SYDVKM. The CDR3 is made up of 14 amino acids. V was shortened by 6 bases and J by 5 bases, with 16 bases between the two germline ends. CDR3 sequence reads: CASSPDIQPYGYTF. The CDR3 coding sequence is TGTGCCAGCAGCCCAGACATCCAACCTTATGGCTACACCTTC.

The chain combines TRBV11-2 with TRBJ2-2, with no clear D. Trimming pared 1 base from V and 16 bases from J, leaving 13 bases between. CDR1 and CDR2 from the germline V gene are SGHAT and FQNNGV. The CDR3 has 12 amino acids. This CDR3 reads CASSLVMGRGFF. Here the CDR3 DNA reads TGTGCCAGCAGCTTAGTAATGGGCCGAGGGTTTTTT.

This chain uses TRBV18 with TRBJ2-5; a weak D match, TRBD1 (6 bases). Deletions cut 3 bases from V and 1 base from J, with 15 bases between. The CDR3 runs 16 residues. Germline V gene lookup returns CDR1 KGHSH and CDR2 LQKENI. The CDR3 DNA reads as TGTGCCAGCTCACCGGACAGCATTCTTAGCCAAGAGACCCAGTACTTC. It specifies CASSPDSILSQETQYF.

This chain's CDR3 is CASSQSHGAAEKLFF. CDR3 coding DNA: TGCGCCAGCAGCCAATCCCACGGGGCGGCTGAAAAACTGTTTTTT. V and J are TRBV4-3 and TRBJ1-4, with a possible D match to TRBD1 (5 bases). V was clipped by 2 bases and J by 7 bases, with 14 bases between them. CDR1 and CDR2 (germline): LGHNA, YSLEER. The CDR3 contains 15 residues.

This clonotype was seen only a few times. This chain links TRBV4-3 with TRBJ2-7; D is perhaps TRBD2 (5 bases). The CDR3 extends over 15 amino acids. Trimming removed 0 bases from V and 5 bases from J, with 14 bases in between. From germline, CDR1 is LGHNA and CDR2 YSLEER. CDR3 bases: TGCGCCAGCAGCCAAGAGGCTCGGGGAGTCCACGAGCAGTACTTC. Its translation: CASSQEARGVHEQYF.

This clonotype showed up just a few times. This chain joins TRBV12-3 or TRBV12-4 and TRBJ2-2; a possible D gene is TRBD2 (6 bases). The CDR3 runs to 19 residues. Trimming shortened V by 8 bases and J by 4 bases, and 29 bases separated the two germline ends. The chain's CDR3 is CASCPLSGVGGRTTGELFF. In DNA, the CDR3 is TGTGCCAGCTGTCCCCTTTCGGGCGTGGGGGGAAGAACCACCGGGGAGCTGTTTTTT.